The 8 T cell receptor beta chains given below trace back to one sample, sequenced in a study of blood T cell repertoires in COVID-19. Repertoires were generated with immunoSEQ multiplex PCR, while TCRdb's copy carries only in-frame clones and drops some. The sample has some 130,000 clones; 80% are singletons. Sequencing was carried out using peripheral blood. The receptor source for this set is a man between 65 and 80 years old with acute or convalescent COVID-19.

Here the CDR3 DNA reads TGCGCCAGCAGCTTGGAACAGGGCGGAGAGCAGTACTTC. As protein: CASSLEQGGEQYF. The V and J genes are TRBV5-1 and TRBJ2-7; D may be TRBD1 (6 bases). The CDR3 is made up of 13 amino acids. V was cut by 0 bases and J by 7 bases, with 11 bases left in between. Looked up from germline, CDR1 is SGHRS and CDR2 is YFSETQ. Using reference TRBV5-1 and TRBJ2-7 for the parts outside the CDR3, the full variable domain is KAGVTQTPRYLIKTRGQQVTLSCSPISGHRSVSWYQQTPGQGLQFLFEYFSETQRNKGNFPGRFSGRQFSNSRSEMNVSTLELGDSALYLCASSLEQGGEQYFGPGTRLTVT.

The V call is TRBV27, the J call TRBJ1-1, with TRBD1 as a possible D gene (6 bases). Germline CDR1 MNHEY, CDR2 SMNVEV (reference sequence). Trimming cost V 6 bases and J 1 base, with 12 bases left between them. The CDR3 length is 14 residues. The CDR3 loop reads CASRPQGSNTEAFF. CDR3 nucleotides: TGTGCCAGCAGGCCACAGGGCTCGAACACTGAAGCTTTCTTT.

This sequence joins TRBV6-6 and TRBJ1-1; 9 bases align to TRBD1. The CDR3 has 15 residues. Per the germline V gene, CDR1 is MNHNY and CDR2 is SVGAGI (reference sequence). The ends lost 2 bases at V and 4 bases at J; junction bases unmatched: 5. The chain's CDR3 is CASSYTGGAGTEAFF. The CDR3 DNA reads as TGTGCCAGCAGTTACACAGGGGGCGCGGGCACTGAAGCTTTCTTT.

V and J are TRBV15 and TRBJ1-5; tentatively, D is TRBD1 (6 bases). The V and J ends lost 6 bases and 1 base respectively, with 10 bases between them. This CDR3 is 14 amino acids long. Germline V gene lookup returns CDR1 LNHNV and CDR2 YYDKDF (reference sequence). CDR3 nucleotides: TGTGCCACCAGAGGGACAAGAAGCAATCAGCCCCAGCATTTT. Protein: CATRGTRSNQPQHF.

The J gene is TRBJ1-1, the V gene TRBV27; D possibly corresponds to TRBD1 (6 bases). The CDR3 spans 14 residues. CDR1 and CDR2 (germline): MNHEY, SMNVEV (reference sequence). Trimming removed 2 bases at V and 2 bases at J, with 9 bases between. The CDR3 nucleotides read TGTGCCAGCAGTTTAAAGGACAGTAACACTGAAGCTTTCTTT. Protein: CASSLKDSNTEAFF.

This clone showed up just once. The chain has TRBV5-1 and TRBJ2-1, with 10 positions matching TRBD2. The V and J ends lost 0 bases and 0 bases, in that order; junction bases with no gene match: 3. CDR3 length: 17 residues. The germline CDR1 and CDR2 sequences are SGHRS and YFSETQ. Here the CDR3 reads CASSLDSSGGSYNEQFF. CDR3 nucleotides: TGCGCCAGCAGCTTGGACTCTAGCGGGGGCTCCTACAATGAGCAGTTCTTC.

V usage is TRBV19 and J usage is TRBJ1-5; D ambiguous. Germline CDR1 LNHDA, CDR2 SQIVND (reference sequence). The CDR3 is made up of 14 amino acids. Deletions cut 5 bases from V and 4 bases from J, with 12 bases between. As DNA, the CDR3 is TGTGCCAGTAGTGAGCCGGGGAGGAATCAGCCCCAGCATTTT. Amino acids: CASSEPGRNQPQHF.

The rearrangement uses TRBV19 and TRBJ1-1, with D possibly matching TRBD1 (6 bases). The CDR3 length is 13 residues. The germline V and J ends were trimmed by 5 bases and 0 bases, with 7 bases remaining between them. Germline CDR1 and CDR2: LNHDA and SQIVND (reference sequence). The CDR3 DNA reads TGTGCCAGTAGTTACAGGGTGAACACTGAAGCTTTCTTT. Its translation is CASSYRVNTEAFF. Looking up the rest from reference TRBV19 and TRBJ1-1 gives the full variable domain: DGGITQSPKYLFRKEGQNVTLSCEQNLNHDAMYWYRQDPGQGLRLIYYSQIVNDFQKGDIAEGYSVSREKKESFPLTVTSAQKNPTAFYLCASSYRVNTEAFFGQGTRLTVV.